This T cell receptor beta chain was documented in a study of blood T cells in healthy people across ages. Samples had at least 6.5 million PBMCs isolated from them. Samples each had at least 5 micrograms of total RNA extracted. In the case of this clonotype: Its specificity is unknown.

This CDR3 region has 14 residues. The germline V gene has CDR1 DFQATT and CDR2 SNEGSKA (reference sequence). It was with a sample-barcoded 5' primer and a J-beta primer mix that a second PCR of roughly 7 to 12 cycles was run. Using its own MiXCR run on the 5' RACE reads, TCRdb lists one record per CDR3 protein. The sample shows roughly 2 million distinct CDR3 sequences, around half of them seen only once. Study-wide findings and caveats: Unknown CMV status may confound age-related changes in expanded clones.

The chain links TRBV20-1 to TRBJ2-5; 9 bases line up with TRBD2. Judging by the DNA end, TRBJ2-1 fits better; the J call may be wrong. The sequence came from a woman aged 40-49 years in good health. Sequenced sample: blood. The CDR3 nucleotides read TGCAGTGCTAGTACTAGCGGGCTGAAAGAGACCCAGTTCTTC. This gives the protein CSASTSGLKETQFF.